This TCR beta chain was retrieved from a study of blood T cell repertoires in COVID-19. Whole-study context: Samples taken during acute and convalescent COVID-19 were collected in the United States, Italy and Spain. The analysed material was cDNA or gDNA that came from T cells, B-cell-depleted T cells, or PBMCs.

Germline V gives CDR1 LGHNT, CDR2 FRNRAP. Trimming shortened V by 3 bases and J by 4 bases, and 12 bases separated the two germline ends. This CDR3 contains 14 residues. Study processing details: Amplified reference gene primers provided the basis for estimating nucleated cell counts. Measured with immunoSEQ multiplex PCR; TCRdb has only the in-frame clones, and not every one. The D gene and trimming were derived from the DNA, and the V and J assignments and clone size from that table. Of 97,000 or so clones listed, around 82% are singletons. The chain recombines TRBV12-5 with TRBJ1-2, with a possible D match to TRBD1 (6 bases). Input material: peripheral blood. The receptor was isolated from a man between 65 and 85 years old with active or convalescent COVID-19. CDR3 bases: TGTGCTAGTGGTTTCGGGGGGGCGATCTATGGCTACACCTTC. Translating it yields CASGFGGAIYGYTF.